The clone carrying this T cell receptor (beta chain) was picked up a small number of times. What it binds is not known. TCRdb re-analysed the reads in MiXCR, keeping a single row per CDR3 protein. The sample has roughly 500,000 distinct CDR3 sequences; under 55% are singletons. These data originate in a study of T cell repertoires in cytomegalovirus infection. Study overall: HLA-B-restricted CMV epitopes that are well studied were used alongside recently identified HLA-C-restricted ones. General study findings and limits: People with CMV and the relevant HLA were identified by cumulative public TCR beta family frequency. The study found HLA-C-restricted CMV-specific TCR beta clonotypes dominating the ex vivo response.

Germline CDR1 is MNHEY and CDR2 is SVGAGI. V was trimmed by 4 bases and J by 1 base, leaving 10 bases between them. This CDR3 contains 14 residues. The specimen was cultured PBMCs, collected from culture after CMV antigen stimulation. The V gene is TRBV6-5, the J gene TRBJ2-5; D is ambiguous. The clonotype was recovered from a human donor in good health (CMV status not recorded). Some clones in this sample may be carry-over from other donors' samples. The CDR3 loop is CASSSVLSQETQYF. The CDR3 coding sequence is TGTGCCAGCAGTTCTGTTCTGAGCCAAGAGACCCAGTACTTC.